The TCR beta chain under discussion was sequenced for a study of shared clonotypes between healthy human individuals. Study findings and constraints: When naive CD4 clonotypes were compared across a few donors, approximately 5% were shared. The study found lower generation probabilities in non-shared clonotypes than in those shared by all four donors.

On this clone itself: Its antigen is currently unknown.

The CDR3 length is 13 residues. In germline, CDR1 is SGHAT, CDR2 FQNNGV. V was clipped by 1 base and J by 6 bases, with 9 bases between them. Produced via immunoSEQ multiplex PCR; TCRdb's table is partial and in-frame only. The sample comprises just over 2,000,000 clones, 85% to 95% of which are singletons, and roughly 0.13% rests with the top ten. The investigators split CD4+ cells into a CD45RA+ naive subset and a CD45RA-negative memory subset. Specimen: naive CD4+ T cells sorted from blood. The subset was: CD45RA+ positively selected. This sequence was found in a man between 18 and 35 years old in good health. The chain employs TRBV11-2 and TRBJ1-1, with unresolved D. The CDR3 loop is CASSLGGVPEAFF. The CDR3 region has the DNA TGTGCCAGCAGCTTAGGGGGAGTTCCTGAAGCTTTCTTT.